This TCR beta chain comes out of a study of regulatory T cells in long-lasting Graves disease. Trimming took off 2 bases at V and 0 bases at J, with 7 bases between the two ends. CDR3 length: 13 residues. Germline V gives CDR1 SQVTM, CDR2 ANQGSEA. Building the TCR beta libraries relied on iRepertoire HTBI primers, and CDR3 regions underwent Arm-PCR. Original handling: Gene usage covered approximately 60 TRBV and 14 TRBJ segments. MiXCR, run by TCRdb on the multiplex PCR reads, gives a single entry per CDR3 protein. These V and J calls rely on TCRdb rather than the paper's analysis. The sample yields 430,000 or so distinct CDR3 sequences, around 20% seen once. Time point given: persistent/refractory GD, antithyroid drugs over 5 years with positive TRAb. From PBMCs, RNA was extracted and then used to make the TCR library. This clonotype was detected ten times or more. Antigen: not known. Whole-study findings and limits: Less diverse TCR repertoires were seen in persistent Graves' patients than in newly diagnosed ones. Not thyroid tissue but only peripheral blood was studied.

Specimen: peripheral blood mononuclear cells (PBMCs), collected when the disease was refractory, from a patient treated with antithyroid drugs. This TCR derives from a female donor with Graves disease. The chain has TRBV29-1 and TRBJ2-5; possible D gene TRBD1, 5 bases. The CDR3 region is CSVETGHQETQYF. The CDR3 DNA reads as TGCAGCGTTGAAACAGGACACCAAGAGACCCAGTACTTC.